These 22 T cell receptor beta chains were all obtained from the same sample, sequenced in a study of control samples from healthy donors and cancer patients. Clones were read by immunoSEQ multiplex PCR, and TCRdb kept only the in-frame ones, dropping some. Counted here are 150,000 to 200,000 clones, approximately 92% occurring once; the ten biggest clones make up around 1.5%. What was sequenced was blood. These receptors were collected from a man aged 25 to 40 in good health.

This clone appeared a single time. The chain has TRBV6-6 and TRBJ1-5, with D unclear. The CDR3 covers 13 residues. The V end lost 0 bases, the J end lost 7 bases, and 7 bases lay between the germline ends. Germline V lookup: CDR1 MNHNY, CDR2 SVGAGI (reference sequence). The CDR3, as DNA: TGTGCCAGCAGTTACTCGATAAGACAGCCCCAGCATTTT. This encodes CASSYSIRQPQHF.

CDR3 loop: CSVVTSYEQYF. CDR3 nucleotide sequence: TGCAGCGTTGTAACTAGCTACGAGCAGTACTTC. The chain is built from TRBV29-1 and TRBJ2-7, with D possibly TRBD2 on 5 matching bases. Germline V lookup: CDR1 SQVTM, CDR2 ANQGSEA. There are 11 residues in the CDR3. The V and J ends lost 4 bases and 3 bases respectively, with 7 bases between them.

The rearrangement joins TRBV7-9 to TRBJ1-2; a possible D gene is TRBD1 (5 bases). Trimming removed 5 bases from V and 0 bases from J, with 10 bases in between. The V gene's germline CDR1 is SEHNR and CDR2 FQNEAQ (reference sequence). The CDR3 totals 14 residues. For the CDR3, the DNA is TGTGCCAGCAGCGTGTTAGGGGCTAACTATGGCTACACCTTC. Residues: CASSVLGANYGYTF.

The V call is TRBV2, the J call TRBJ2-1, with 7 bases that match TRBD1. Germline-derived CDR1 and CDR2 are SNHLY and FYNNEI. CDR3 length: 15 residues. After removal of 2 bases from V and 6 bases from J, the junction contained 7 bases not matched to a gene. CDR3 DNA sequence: TGTGCCAGCAGTGAATGGCAGGGGGTCGGCAATGAGCAGTTCTTC. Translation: CASSEWQGVGNEQFF.

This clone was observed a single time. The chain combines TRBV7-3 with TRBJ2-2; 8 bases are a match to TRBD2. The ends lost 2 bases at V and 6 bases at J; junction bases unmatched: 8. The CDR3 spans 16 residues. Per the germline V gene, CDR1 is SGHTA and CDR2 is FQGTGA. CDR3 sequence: CASSLSGTRIPGELFF. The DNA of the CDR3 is TGTGCCAGCAGCTTATCCGGGACTAGGATTCCCGGGGAGCTGTTTTTT.

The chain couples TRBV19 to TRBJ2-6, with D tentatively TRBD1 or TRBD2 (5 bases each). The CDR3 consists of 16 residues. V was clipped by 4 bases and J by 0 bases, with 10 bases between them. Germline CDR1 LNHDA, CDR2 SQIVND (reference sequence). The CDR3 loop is CASSRDGFSGANVLTF. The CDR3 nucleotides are TGTGCCAGTAGTAGGGACGGATTCTCTGGGGCCAACGTCCTGACTTTC. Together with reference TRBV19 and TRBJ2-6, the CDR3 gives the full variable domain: DGGITQSPKYLFRKEGQNVTLSCEQNLNHDAMYWYRQDPGQGLRLIYYSQIVNDFQKGDIAEGYSVSREKKESFPLTVTSAQKNPTAFYLCASSRDGFSGANVLTFGAGSRLTVL.

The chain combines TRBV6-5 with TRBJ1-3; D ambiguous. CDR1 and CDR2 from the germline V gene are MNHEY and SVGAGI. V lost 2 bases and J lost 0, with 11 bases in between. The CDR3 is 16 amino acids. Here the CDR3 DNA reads TGTGCCAGCAGTTACGGACGGTCGTCCTCTGGAAACACCATATATTTT. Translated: CASSYGRSSSGNTIYF.

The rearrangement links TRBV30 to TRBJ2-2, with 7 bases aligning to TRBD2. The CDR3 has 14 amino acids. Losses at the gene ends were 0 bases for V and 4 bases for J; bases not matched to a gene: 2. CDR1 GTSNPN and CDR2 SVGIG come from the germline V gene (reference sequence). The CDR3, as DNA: TGTGCCTGGAGTGTATGGGAGGGCACCGGGGAGCTGTTTTTT. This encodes CAWSVWEGTGELFF.

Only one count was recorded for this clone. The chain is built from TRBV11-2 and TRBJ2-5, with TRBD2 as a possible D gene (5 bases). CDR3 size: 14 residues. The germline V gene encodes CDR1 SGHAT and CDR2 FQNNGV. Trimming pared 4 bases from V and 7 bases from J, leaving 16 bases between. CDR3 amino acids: CASSSLSEGGTQYF. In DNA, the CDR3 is TGTGCCAGCAGCTCACTCTCCGAAGGAGGGACCCAGTACTTC. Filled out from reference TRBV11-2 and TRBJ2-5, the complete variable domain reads EAGVAQSPRYKIIEKRQSVAFWCNPISGHATLYWYQQILGQGPKLLIQFQNNGVVDDSQLPKDRFSAERLKGVDSTLKIQPAKLEDSAVYLCASSSLSEGGTQYFGPGTRLLVL.

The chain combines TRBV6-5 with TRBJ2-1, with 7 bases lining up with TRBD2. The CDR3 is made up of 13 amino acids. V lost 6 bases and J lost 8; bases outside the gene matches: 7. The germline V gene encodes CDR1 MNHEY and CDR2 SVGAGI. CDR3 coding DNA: TGTGCCAGCAGCCCACGAGCGGGATATGAGCAGTTCTTC. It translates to CASSPRAGYEQFF.

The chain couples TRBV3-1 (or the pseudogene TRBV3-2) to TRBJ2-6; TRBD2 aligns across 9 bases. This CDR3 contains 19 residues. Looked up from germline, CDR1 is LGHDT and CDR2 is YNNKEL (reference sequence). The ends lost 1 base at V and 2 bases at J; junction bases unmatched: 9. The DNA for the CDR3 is TGTGCCAGCAGCCAAGTCCCAGGGACTAGCATGACTGGGGCCAACGTCCTGACTTTC. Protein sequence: CASSQVPGTSMTGANVLTF.

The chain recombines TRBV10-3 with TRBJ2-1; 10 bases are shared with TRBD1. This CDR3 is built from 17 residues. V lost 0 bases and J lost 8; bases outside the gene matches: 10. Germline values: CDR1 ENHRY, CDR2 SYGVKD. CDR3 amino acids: CAISESRAGQGVHEQFF. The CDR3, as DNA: TGTGCCATCAGTGAGTCTCGGGCCGGACAGGGGGTTCATGAGCAGTTCTTC.

The chain's CDR3 is CASSFYAGAVTFYGYTF. CDR3 nucleotides: TGTGCCAGCAGTTTTTATGCAGGGGCCGTAACCTTCTATGGCTACACCTTC. The genes are TRBV28 and TRBJ1-2; D is possibly TRBD1 (6 bases). Trimming removed 3 bases from V and 4 bases from J, with 21 bases in between. The V gene's germline CDR1 is MDHEN and CDR2 SYDVKM. The CDR3 spans 17 residues.

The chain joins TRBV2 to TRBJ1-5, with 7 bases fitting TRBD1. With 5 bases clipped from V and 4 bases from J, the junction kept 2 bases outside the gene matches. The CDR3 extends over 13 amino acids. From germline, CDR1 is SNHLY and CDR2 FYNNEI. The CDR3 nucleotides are TGTGCCAGCAGTACAGGGGTGAATCAGCCCCAGCATTTT. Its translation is CASSTGVNQPQHF.

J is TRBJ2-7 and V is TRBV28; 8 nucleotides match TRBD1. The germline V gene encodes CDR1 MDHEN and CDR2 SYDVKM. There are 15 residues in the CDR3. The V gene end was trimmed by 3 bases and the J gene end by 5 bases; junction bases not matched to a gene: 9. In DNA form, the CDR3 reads TGTGCCAGCAGTTTTACTGGACAGGGTACTGACGAGCAGTACTTC. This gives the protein CASSFTGQGTDEQYF.

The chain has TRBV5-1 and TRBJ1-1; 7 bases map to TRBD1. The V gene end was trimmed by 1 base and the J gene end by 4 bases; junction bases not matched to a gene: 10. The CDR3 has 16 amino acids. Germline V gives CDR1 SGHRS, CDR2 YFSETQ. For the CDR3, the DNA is TGCGCCAGCAGCTTGTATGTGGGGACAGTACTCACTGAAGCTTTCTTT. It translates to CASSLYVGTVLTEAFF. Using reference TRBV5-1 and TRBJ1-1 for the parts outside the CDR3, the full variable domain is KAGVTQTPRYLIKTRGQQVTLSCSPISGHRSVSWYQQTPGQGLQFLFEYFSETQRNKGNFPGRFSGRQFSNSRSEMNVSTLELGDSALYLCASSLYVGTVLTEAFFGQGTRLTVV.

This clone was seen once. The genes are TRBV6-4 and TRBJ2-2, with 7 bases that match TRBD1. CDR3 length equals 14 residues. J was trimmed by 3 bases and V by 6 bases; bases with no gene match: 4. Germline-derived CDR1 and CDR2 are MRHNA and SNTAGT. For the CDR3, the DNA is TGTGCCAGCAGCCGACAGGGATACACCGGGGAGCTGTTTTTT. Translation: CASSRQGYTGELFF.

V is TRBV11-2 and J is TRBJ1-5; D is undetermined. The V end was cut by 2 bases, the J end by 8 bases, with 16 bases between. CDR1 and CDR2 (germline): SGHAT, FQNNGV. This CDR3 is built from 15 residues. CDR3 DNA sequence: TGTGCCAGCAGCTTAAGAGGCGAGCCCGCGGAGCCCCAGCATTTT. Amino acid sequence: CASSLRGEPAEPQHF.

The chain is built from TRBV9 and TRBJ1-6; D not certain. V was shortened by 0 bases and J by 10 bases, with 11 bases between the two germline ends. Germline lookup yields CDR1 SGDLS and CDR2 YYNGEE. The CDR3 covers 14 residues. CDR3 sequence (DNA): TGTGCCAGCAGCGTAGAGAAGCTCGCCTCACCCCTCCACTTT. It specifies CASSVEKLASPLHF.

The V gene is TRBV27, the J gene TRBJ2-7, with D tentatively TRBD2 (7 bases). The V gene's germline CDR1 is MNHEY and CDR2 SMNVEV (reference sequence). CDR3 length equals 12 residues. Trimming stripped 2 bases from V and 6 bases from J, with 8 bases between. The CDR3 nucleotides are TGTGCCAGCAGTTTAAGGGGGGGCGAGCAGTACTTC. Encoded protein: CASSLRGGEQYF.

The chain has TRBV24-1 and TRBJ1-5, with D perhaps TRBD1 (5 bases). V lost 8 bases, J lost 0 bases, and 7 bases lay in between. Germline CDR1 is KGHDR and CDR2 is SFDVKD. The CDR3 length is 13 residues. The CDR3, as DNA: TGTGCCACCAAGGGGAATAGCAATCAGCCCCAGCATTTT. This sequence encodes CATKGNSNQPQHF.

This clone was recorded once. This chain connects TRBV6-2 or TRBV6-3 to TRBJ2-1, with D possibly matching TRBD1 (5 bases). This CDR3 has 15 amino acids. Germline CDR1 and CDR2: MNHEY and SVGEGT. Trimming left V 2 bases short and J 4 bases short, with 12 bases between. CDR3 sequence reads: CASSYGAGMYNEQFF. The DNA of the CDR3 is TGTGCCAGCAGTTACGGGGCAGGGATGTACAATGAGCAGTTCTTC.